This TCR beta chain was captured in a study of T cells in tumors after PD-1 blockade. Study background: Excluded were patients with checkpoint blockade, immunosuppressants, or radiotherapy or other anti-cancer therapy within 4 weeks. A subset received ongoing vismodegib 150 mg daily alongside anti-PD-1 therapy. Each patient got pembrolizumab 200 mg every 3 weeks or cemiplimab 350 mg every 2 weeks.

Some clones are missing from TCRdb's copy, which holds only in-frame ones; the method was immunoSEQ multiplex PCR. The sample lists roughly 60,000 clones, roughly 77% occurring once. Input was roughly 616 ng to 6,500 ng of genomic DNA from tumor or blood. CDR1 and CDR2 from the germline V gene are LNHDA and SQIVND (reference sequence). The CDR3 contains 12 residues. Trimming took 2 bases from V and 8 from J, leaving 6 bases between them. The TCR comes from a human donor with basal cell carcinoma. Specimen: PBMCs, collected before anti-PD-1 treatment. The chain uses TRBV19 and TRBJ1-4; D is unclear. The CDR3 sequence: CASSIIREKLFF. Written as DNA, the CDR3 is TGTGCCAGTAGTATAATCCGGGAAAAACTGTTTTTT.